These T cell receptor beta chains were read from a single sample in a study of CD8 T cell repertoires and HIV-1 epitope variants. Some clones are missing from TCRdb's copy, which holds only in-frame ones; the method was immunoSEQ multiplex PCR. The repertoire has about 5,100 clones, approximately 60% of them found once; the top ten carry 43%. These receptors' targets are unknown. The sequenced material came from cultured CD8+ T cells derived from PBMCs. These receptors were obtained from a male donor with HIV. The CDR3 runs from the conserved cysteine through the conserved F or W. A D gene is named only where the DNA matches it firmly. Clone size is stated in some rows and not others, as once, few, many or a class when expanded.

J gene,V gene,D gene,clone size,CDR3 DNA,CDR3 protein
TRBJ1-5,TRBV4-1,NA,few,TGCGCCAGCAGCGAAGAATGGGGATTAAATCAGCCCCAGCATTTT,CASSEEWGLNQPQHF
TRBJ2-7,TRBV28,NA,NA,TGTGCCAGCCGACAGAAATCCAGGGTCTCCTACGAGCAGTACTTC,CASRQKSRVSYEQYF
TRBJ2-1,TRBV7-9,NA,NA,TGTGCCAGCAGCCCCACCGGGGGTGAGCAGTTCTTC,CASSPTGGEQFF
TRBJ2-1,TRBV27,NA,NA,TGTGCCAGCAGTTTAAGGGGAGTTGCGAATGAGCAGTTCTTC,CASSLRGVANEQFF
TRBJ1-4,TRBV27,NA,medium-sized,TGTGCCAGCAGTCCCCTAGCGGCAGGGTCTAATGAAAAACTGTTTTTT,CASSPLAAGSNEKLFF
TRBJ2-7,TRBV6-1,NA,NA,TGTGCCAGCAGTCCCCCCGAGAAGGCCTCCTACGAGCAGTACTTC,CASSPPEKASYEQYF
TRBJ1-1,TRBV28,NA,few,TGTGCCAGCAGTTTGCGGCTGGTAGCTAACACTGAAGCTTTCTTT,CASSLRLVANTEAFF
TRBJ1-1,TRBV18,NA,NA,TGTGCCAGCTCAGCGATGGCGAACACTGAAGCTTTCTTT,CASSAMANTEAFF
TRBJ1-1,TRBV9,NA,NA,TGTGCCAGCAGCCCCTCCGGTGGCATCACTGAAGCTTTCTTT,CASSPSGGITEAFF
TRBJ2-5,TRBV7-6,NA,NA,TGTGCCAGCAGCTTAGGAGCGAGACAGGAACAAGAGACCCAGTACTTC,CASSLGARQEQETQYF
TRBJ2-2,TRBV7-2,NA,NA,TGTGCCAGCAGCCTTCAGGACGGGGAGCTGTTTTTT,CASSLQDGELFF
TRBJ2-7,TRBV9,NA,few,TGTGCCAGCAGCGTAGATTCTAGCCGCGAGCAGTACTTC,CASSVDSSREQYF
TRBJ2-1,TRBV19,NA,NA,TGTGCCAGTAGTATGGGAGGGGGCCCCTCGGATGAGCAGTTCTTC,CASSMGGGPSDEQFF
TRBJ2-7,TRBV5-1,TRBD1,NA,TGCGCCAGCAGCTTCACAGGGGACGGCTACGAGCAGTACTTC,CASSFTGDGYEQYF
TRBJ2-5,TRBV5-6,NA,NA,TGTGCCAGCAGCCCAGGGGGGTACGAGACCCAGTACTTC,CASSPGGYETQYF
TRBJ1-2,TRBV4-1,NA,once,TGCGCCAGCAGCTTCCCTAAGAACCGAAAGACCTATGGCTACACCTTC,CASSFPKNRKTYGYTF
TRBJ2-7,TRBV28,TRBD2,NA,TGTGCCAGCACCGAAGGACTAGCGGGTACCTACGAGCAGTACTTC,CASTEGLAGTYEQYF
TRBJ2-7,TRBV27,TRBD2,NA,TGTGCCAGCAGTTTCCAGACTAGCGGGGGGTCCGAGCAGTACTTC,CASSFQTSGGSEQYF
TRBJ2-7,TRBV5-1,NA,NA,TGCGCCAGCGAAGGGGATTCCTACGAGCAGTACTTC,CASEGDSYEQYF
TRBJ2-1,TRBV14,TRBD2,few,TGTGCCAGCAGGCTAGCGGGAGAAGGTGAGCAGTTCTTC,CASRLAGEGEQFF
TRBJ2-3,TRBV25-1,NA,NA,TGTGCCAGCAGTGAGGTGGGGTTCACAGATACGCAGTATTTT,CASSEVGFTDTQYF
TRBJ2-1,TRBV27,TRBD2,NA,TGTGCCAGCAGTTTAGTGGCGGGAGGGCCAGGCAATGAGCAGTTCTTC,CASSLVAGGPGNEQFF
TRBJ2-6,TRBV4-3,TRBD1,NA,TGCGCCAGCAGCCAAGATCGGCAGGGGGCTTATTCTGGGGCCAACGTCCTGACTTTC,CASSQDRQGAYSGANVLTF
TRBJ2-1,TRBV19,NA,NA,TGTGCCAGTGGCGCGAGCTCCTACAATGAGCAGTTCTTC,CASGASSYNEQFF
TRBJ2-1,TRBV28,NA,NA,TGTGCCAGCACCAGTACCATGGGGGGTTCCTACAATGAGCAGTTCTTC,CASTSTMGGSYNEQFF
TRBJ2-1,TRBV19,NA,NA,TGTGCCAGTAGTATTCGACCCCCACAGGAGGAGCAGTTCTTC,CASSIRPPQEEQFF
TRBJ2-5,TRBV11-2,NA,NA,TGTGCCAGCAGCTTAGGGCGAGAACTACAAGAGACCCAGTACTTC,CASSLGRELQETQYF
TRBJ2-6,TRBV5-5,NA,NA,TGTGCCAGCAGCCCCCACGTTGGCTCTGGGGCCAACGTCCTGACTTTC,CASSPHVGSGANVLTF
TRBJ1-6,TRBV5-1,NA,NA,TGCGCCAGCAGCCCGCTGGAGGGAGGTAATTCACCCCTCCACTTT,CASSPLEGGNSPLHF
TRBJ2-1,TRBV5-6,NA,NA,TGTGCCAGCAGCTCCAGACCGAATGAGCAGTTCTTC,CASSSRPNEQFF
TRBJ2-7,TRBV30,NA,few,TGTGCCTGGGGGCTTGCGACGTTACAGTACTTC,CAWGLATLQYF
TRBJ2-1,TRBV6-4,NA,NA,TGTGCCAGCAGTGAGGGGATTACCTCCTACAATGAGCAGTTCTTC,CASSEGITSYNEQFF
TRBJ2-7,TRBV4-2,NA,NA,TGTGCCAGCAGCCAAGGCGCACAGGGCCTCTACGAGCAGTACTTC,CASSQGAQGLYEQYF
TRBJ1-1,TRBV2,NA,NA,TGTGCCAGCAGTGAAGCCTCCGGGGGTAGGGGAGCTTTCTTT,CASSEASGGRGAFF
TRBJ2-7,TRBV6-6,NA,NA,TGTGCCAGCAGTTCAGATGTCTCGGCCTACGAGCAGTACTTC,CASSSDVSAYEQYF
TRBJ1-3,TRBV28,NA,NA,TGTGCCAGCAGTTCCACGCCAGGGATCTCTGGAAACACCACATATTTT,CASSSTPGISGNTTYF
TRBJ2-3,TRBV6-1,TRBD1,NA,TGTGCCAGCACCGAGGGGGCCCTAGTCACAGATACGCAGTATTTT,CASTEGALVTDTQYF
TRBJ2-7,TRBV28,TRBD2,once,TGTGCCTGTAGCGGGAGGACCGGCTACGAGCAGTACTTC,CACSGRTGYEQYF
TRBJ2-1,TRBV10-2,TRBD2,NA,TGCGCCAGCAGTGCCCCCCGGGGGGTCGCGGACAATGAGCAGTTCTTC,CASSAPRGVADNEQFF
TRBJ2-3,TRBV5-4,NA,NA,TGTGCCAGCAGCTTGGAGGGGGGTAGTCAGACAGATACGCAGTATTTT,CASSLEGGSQTDTQYF
TRBJ1-3,TRBV10-1,NA,NA,TGCGCCAGCGCAAAGGACTCTGGAAACACCATATATTTT,CASAKDSGNTIYF
TRBJ1-2,TRBV4-3,NA,NA,TGCGCCAGCAGCCAAGAACATGCCGGGGCTAACTATGGCTACACCTTC,CASSQEHAGANYGYTF
TRBJ1-4,TRBV7-6,NA,few,TGTGCCAGCAGTGCAGGGTGGGATAATGAAAAACTGTTTTTT,CASSAGWDNEKLFF
TRBJ1-3,TRBV29-1,NA,NA,TGCAGCGTTGAGGCGGGAAACACCATATATTTT,CSVEAGNTIYF
TRBJ1-3,TRBV9,NA,NA,TGTGCCAGCAGCGTAAGTGCGGGGGCTGGAAACACCATATATTTT,CASSVSAGAGNTIYF
TRBJ2-5,TRBV13,NA,once,TGTGCCAGCAGCCACTTCGAACCGGAGGAGACCCAGTACTTC,CASSHFEPEETQYF
TRBJ1-2,TRBV28,NA,NA,TGTGCCAGCAGTTTATTGGAGGGAGACTATGGCTACACCTTC,CASSLLEGDYGYTF
TRBJ1-4,TRBV5-6,NA,NA,TGTGCCAGCAGCTTGGGGGTCGGAGAAGAAAAACTGTTTTTT,CASSLGVGEEKLFF
TRBJ1-5,TRBV6-6,NA,once,TGTGCCAGCAGTTACTCATGGGGGGACGGTCAGCCCCAGCATTTT,CASSYSWGDGQPQHF
TRBJ2-5,TRBV5-1,NA,NA,TGCGCCAGCAGCTTGGCGGGGGAGACCCAGTACTTC,CASSLAGETQYF
TRBJ1-4,TRBV19,TRBD1,NA,TGTGCCAGTAGTGTTACCCGGGACAGAATTGAAAAACTGTTTTTT,CASSVTRDRIEKLFF
TRBJ2-3,TRBV5-5,NA,NA,TGTGCCAGCAGCTTATGGGGACCCACAGATACGCAGTATTTT,CASSLWGPTDTQYF
TRBJ1-4,TRBV5-1,NA,once,TGCGCCAGCAGCTTCTCAGGGCCCAATGAAAAACTGTTTTTT,CASSFSGPNEKLFF
TRBJ2-2,TRBV30,TRBD1,few,TGTGCCTCAGAGACAGGGGGGGCCGGGGAGCTGTTTTTT,CASETGGAGELFF
TRBJ2-7,TRBV7-9,NA,NA,TGTGCCAGCAGCTCGGACCCTCAGCCCGAGCAGTACTTC,CASSSDPQPEQYF
TRBJ2-1,TRBV10-3,NA,NA,TGTGCCATCAGTCAAAGGTCCGGGTATGAGCAGTTCTTC,CAISQRSGYEQFF
TRBJ1-1,TRBV28,TRBD1,NA,TGTGCCAGCAGTTTGGGGGCAGGGGGCACTGAAGCTTTCTTT,CASSLGAGGTEAFF
TRBJ1-5,TRBV7-6,NA,few,TGTGCCAGCAGCTTAGGGGGTGGGAGCAATCAGCCCCAGCATTTT,CASSLGGGSNQPQHF
TRBJ1-5,TRBV28,TRBD1,NA,TGTGCCAGCAGATCCTTGACAGGGGGGGGTCAGCCCCAGCATTTT,CASRSLTGGGQPQHF